This T cell receptor (beta chain) appears in the sequencing data of a study of T-cell reconstitution after alpha-beta-depleted transplantation in children. CDR1 and CDR2 from the germline V gene are SGDLS and YYNGEE. Unmatched junction bases numbered 15, after V lost 1 base and J lost 5 bases. The CDR3 runs to 19 residues. Construction of the TCRbeta library involved unique molecular identifiers. TCRdb used MiXCR to reprocess the PCR reads, holding one entry per CDR3 protein. This sample yields 500,000 or so distinct CDR3 sequences, of which more than 9.5% are seen a single time; around 15% belongs to the top ten.

This TCR came from a female patient between 2 and 15 years old who had a stem cell transplant for aplastic anemia, so the T cells may come from the graft donor. The chain uses TRBV9 and TRBJ2-1, with TRBD2 identical over 10 bases. Specimen: PBMCs, mostly from graft donor cells, collected 180 days after TCRalphabeta/CD19-depleted stem cell transplant. The CDR3 DNA sequence: TGTGCCAGCAGCGTAAGATCGCTAGCGGGAGAGGGCTACAACAATGAGCAGTTCTTC. Translating it yields CASSVRSLAGEGYNNEQFF.